This is a list of T cell receptor beta chains from one sample in a study of blood T cells in healthy people across ages. TCRdb re-called the 5' RACE reads through MiXCR, storing one row per CDR3 protein. The sample holds some 850,000 distinct CDR3 sequences; 20% to 30% are singletons and the top ten take over 2.5%. The sample also formed part of further work on T cells of mothers and their children.

The sequencing input was blood. Receptors originate from a boy aged 5-17 years in good health. CDR3s include the opening cysteine and the closing phenylalanine or tryptophan. A D gene is named only where the DNA matches it firmly. Clone size appears in some rows only: once, few, many, or a class for an expanded clone.

v_gene	abundance	d_gene	j_gene	CDR3aa	CDR3nt
TRBV29-1	.	.	TRBJ2-5	CSVVGPQETQYF	TGCAGCGTTGTAGGACCCCAAGAGACCCAGTACTTC
TRBV7-6	.	TRBD1	TRBJ2-7	CASSLAQSFRTGGDEQYF	TGTGCCAGCAGCTTAGCGCAGTCTTTCCGGACAGGAGGCGACGAGCAGTACTTC
TRBV10-3	.	TRBD2	TRBJ2-5	CAISDLAGTLQETQYF	TGTGCCATCAGTGATTTAGCGGGGACCCTTCAAGAGACCCAGTACTTC
TRBV7-2	.	.	TRBJ2-1	CASSLGGLNYNEQFF	TGTGCCAGCAGCTTAGGGGGGTTGAACTACAATGAGCAGTTCTTC
TRBV4-2	.	.	TRBJ2-7	CASSQDPSGGVMRQYF	TGTGCCAGCAGCCAAGACCCATCAGGAGGGGTGATGAGGCAGTACTTC
TRBV12-3/TRBV12-4	few	.	TRBJ1-2	CASSTYVMGEYGYTF	TGTGCCAGCAGTACTTATGTCATGGGGGAGTATGGCTACACCTTC
TRBV27	.	.	TRBJ1-5	CASSFAGTAFQPQHF	TGTGCCAGCAGTTTTGCTGGGACCGCCTTTCAGCCCCAGCATTTT
TRBV10-3	few	TRBD2	TRBJ2-1	CAISDGAGGVYNEQFF	TGTGCCATCAGTGATGGAGCGGGGGGCGTATACAATGAGCAGTTCTTC
TRBV5-4	.	.	TRBJ1-6	CASSLWGGWDSPLHF	TGTGCCAGCAGCTTGTGGGGGGGATGGGATTCACCCCTCCACTTT
TRBV21-1	.	.	TRBJ2-1	CASSNPYEQFF	TGTGCCAGCAGCAACCCATATGAGCAGTTCTTC
TRBV11-2	once	TRBD2	TRBJ2-1	CATSGSPLNEQFF	TGTGCCACAAGCGGGAGTCCCCTCAATGAGCAGTTCTTC
TRBV6-5	.	TRBD2	TRBJ2-1	CAIPLGGDYNEQFF	TGTGCCATTCCCTTGGGGGGGGACTACAATGAGCAGTTCTTC
TRBV6-6	.	.	TRBJ2-1	CASSAGPGGLYNEQFF	TGTGCCAGCAGCGCGGGCCCCGGGGGTCTATACAATGAGCAGTTCTTC
TRBV20-1	.	TRBD2	TRBJ2-5	CSARDPAPGIAGETQYF	TGCAGTGCTAGAGATCCCGCCCCCGGGATAGCGGGAGAGACCCAGTACTTC
TRBV5-1	.	.	TRBJ2-1	CASSLSQGWGGNEQFF	TGCGCCAGCAGCCTATCTCAAGGGTGGGGTGGCAATGAGCAGTTCTTC
TRBV6-6	few	.	TRBJ2-7	CATQRAGSSYEQYF	TGTGCCACCCAAAGAGCAGGGTCCTCCTACGAGCAGTACTTC
TRBV7-7	few	.	TRBJ2-5	CASSLGSGEQETQYF	TGTGCTAGCAGCTTGGGCTCGGGAGAACAAGAGACCCAGTACTTC
TRBV3-1	once	.	TRBJ2-7	CASSRGTIYEQYF	TGTGCCAGCAGCCGGGGGACCATTTACGAGCAGTACTTC
TRBV15	.	TRBD1	TRBJ1-1	CATSRDRSGTGGLRGPEAFF	TGTGCCACCAGCAGAGATCGTTCAGGAACAGGGGGTCTTCGGGGGCCTGAAGCTTTCTTT
TRBV6-6	.	.	TRBJ2-5	CASSRASSRRWETQYF	TGTGCCAGCAGTAGGGCGAGCTCCCGGAGGTGGGAGACCCAGTACTTC
TRBV7-9	few	.	TRBJ1-3	CASSPGDSRNTIYF	TGTGCCAGCAGCCCTGGAGACAGTAGAAACACCATATATTTT
TRBV5-1	.	.	TRBJ1-2	CASSSRDGYGYTF	TGCGCCAGCAGCAGCCGGGACGGCTATGGCTACACCTTC
TRBV20-1	few	TRBD1	TRBJ2-7	CSAPRTGEYEQYF	TGCAGTGCTCCTCGGACAGGGGAATACGAGCAGTACTTC
TRBV7-6	.	.	TRBJ1-1	CASSYGGIAEAFF	TGTGCCAGCAGCTATGGGGGCATAGCTGAAGCTTTCTTT
TRBV12-3/TRBV12-4	.	TRBD1	TRBJ1-4	CASSLLASGTGGPEKLFF	TGTGCCAGCAGTTTATTGGCCTCCGGGACAGGGGGTCCTGAAAAACTGTTTTTT
TRBV27	few	.	TRBJ2-7	CASSLTTFNEQYF	TGTGCCAGCAGTTTGACAACGTTTAACGAGCAGTACTTC
TRBV10-3	few	TRBD1	TRBJ1-2	CAISDSWTGGSYGYTF	TGTGCCATCAGTGATTCTTGGACAGGGGGTTCCTATGGCTACACCTTC